This record looks at one T cell receptor beta chain sequence and its context. The antigen is undetermined. This record comes from a study of memory CD4+ T cells and cytomegalovirus serostatus. The overall study: Donors were healthy Belgian adults, about ten CMV seropositive and 20 to 25 seronegative. General study findings and limits: Suggested: most of the CMV-linked TCR signature lies in CD4+ memory cells. Each of 67 CMV-associated TCRbeta sequences occurred in one to five individuals.

Germline loops: CDR1 MNHEY, CDR2 SMNVEV (reference sequence). V lost 4 bases and J 9 bases, leaving 13 bases between the germline ends. The CDR3 extends over 13 amino acids. Data came from immunoSEQ multiplex PCR; TCRdb stores just in-frame clones and leaves some out. There are some 87,000 clones in the sample; about 80% occur only once, and approximately 4% lies in the top ten. Single viable CD3+CD4+CD8-CD45RO+ cells were sorted as the memory CD4+ T cells. The TCR originated in an adult in good health and CMV-seropositive. The chain is built from TRBV27 and TRBJ2-1; no firm D call. Sequencing input: memory CD4+ T cells from blood. As DNA, the CDR3 is TGTGCCAGCAGTTCACTCGCTAGGAGTGAGCAGTTCTTC. This sequence encodes CASSSLARSEQFF.